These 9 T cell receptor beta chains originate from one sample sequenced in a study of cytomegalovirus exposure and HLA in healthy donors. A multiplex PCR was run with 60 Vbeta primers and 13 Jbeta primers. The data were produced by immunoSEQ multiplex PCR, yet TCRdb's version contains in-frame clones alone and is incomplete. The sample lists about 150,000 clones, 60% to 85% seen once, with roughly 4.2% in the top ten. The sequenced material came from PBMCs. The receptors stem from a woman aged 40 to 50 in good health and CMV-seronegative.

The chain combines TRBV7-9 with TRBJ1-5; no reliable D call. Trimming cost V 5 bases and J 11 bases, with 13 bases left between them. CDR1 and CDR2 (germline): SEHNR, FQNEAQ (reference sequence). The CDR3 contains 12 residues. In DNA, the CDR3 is TGTGCCAGCAGCCTAGGTGGGAGGGCCCAGCATTTT. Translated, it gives CASSLGGRAQHF.

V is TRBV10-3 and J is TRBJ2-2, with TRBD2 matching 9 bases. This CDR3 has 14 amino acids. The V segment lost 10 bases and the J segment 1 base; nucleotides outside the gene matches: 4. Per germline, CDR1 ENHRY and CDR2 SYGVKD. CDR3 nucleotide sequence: TGTGCCAACAGAGCGGGGGGGAACACCGGGGAGCTGTTTTTT. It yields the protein CANRAGGNTGELFF.

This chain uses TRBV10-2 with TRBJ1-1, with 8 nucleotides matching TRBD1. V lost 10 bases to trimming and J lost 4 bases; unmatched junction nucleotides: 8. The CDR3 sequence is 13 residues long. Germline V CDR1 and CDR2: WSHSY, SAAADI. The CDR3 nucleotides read TGCGCCACCAGAGCCGGGACAGGCACTGAAGCTTTCTTT. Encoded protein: CATRAGTGTEAFF.

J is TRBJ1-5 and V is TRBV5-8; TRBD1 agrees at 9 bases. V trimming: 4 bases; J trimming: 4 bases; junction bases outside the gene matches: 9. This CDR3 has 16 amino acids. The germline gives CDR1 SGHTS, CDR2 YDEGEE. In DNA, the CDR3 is TGTGCCAGCAGCCCAGGCCGGGACAGGGTGAATCAGCCCCAGCATTTT. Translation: CASSPGRDRVNQPQHF.

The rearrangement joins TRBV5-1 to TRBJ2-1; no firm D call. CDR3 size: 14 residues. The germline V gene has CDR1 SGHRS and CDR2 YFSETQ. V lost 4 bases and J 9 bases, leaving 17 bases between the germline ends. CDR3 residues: CASSASGDQGEQFF. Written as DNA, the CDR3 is TGCGCCAGCAGCGCCTCGGGTGACCAAGGTGAGCAGTTCTTC.

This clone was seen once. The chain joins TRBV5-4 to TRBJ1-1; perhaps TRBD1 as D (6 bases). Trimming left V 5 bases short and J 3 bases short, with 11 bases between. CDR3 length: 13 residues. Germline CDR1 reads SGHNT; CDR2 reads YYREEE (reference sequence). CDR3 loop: CASRHRVDTEAFF. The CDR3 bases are TGTGCCAGCAGGCACAGGGTTGACACTGAAGCTTTCTTT.

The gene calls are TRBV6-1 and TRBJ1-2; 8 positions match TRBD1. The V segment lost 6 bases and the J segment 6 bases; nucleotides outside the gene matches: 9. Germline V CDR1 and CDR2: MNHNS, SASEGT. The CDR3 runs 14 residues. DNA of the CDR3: TGTGCCAGCAGCCAGACAGGGGCCTGGAATGGCTACACCTTC. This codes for CASSQTGAWNGYTF.

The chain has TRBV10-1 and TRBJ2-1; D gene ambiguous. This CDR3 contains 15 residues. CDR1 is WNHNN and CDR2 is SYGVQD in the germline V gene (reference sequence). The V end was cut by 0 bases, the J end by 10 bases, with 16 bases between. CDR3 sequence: CASSESSISSGEQFF. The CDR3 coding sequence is TGCGCCAGCAGTGAGTCGTCGATCTCCTCCGGGGAGCAGTTCTTC.

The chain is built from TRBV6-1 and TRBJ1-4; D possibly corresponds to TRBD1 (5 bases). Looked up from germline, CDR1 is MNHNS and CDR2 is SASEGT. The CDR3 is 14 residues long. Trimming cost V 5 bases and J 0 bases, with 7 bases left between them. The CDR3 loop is CASSWTSTNEKLFF. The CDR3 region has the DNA TGTGCCAGCAGTTGGACATCAACTAATGAAAAACTGTTTTTT.